Given below is one T cell receptor beta chain in context. Its specificity is not known. The sample is drawn from a study of response to subunit inactivated influenza vaccine. Trimming cost V 7 bases and J 2 bases, with 14 bases left between them. The CDR3 sequence is 14 residues long. Germline values: CDR1 LNHDA, CDR2 SQIVND (reference sequence). Using its own MiXCR run on the RT-PCR reads, TCRdb lists one record per CDR3 protein. This table has under 800,000 distinct CDR3 sequences, around 14% appearing once. Whole-study findings and limits: The authors put forward the suggestion that each seasonal influenza vaccination may bring in only a limited number of new T cells.

This TCR was recovered from a man between 50 and 59 years old who received an inactivated influenza vaccine. The source material was PBMCs from blood, sampled 14 to 15 days before vaccination. This chain joins TRBV19 and TRBJ1-1, with D maybe TRBD1 (5 bases). The CDR3 nucleotides read TGTGCCAGTAATCCTACATGGACAAACACTGAAGCTTTCTTT. It translates to CASNPTWTNTEAFF.